These 21 T cell receptor beta chains came from one sample sequenced in a study of identical twins. TCRdb called the 5' RACE reads again in MiXCR, with one record for every CDR3 protein. The sample records 600,000 to 800,000 distinct CDR3 sequences, around 20% being singletons. The data also belong to a second study, concerning T cells expressing NK-cell markers.

Sequenced sample: PBMCs. Every receptor here comes from a woman younger than 35 in good health.

Ten or more counts support this clonotype. J is TRBJ2-5 and V is TRBV20-1; 8 bases line up with TRBD1. This CDR3 region has 15 residues. V was pared by 2 bases and J by 4 bases, with 9 bases of the junction left unmatched. Germline CDR1 is DFQATT and CDR2 is SNEGSKA (reference sequence). CDR3 DNA: TGCAGTGCTAGAACTCCGTCCGGACAGGGAGAGACCCAGTACTTC. Translated, it gives CSARTPSGQGETQYF.

This chain connects TRBV7-7 to TRBJ2-1; D unclear. The germline V and J ends were trimmed by 5 bases and 9 bases, with 14 bases remaining between them. This CDR3 comprises 13 residues. The germline V gene encodes CDR1 SSHAT and CDR2 FNYEAQ (reference sequence). The DNA of the CDR3 is TGTGCCAGCAGCCCCCTTGGTATCGTTGAGCAGTTCTTC. This translates into CASSPLGIVEQFF.

This chain connects TRBV29-1 to TRBJ2-1; 12 bases align to TRBD2. This CDR3 region has 14 residues. Trimming removed 7 bases from V and 2 bases from J; junction bases left unmatched: 3. Germline V gene data show CDR1 as SQVTM and CDR2 as ANQGSEA. The CDR3 region is CSGGLAGTYNEQFF. The CDR3 nucleotides are TGCAGCGGTGGACTAGCGGGGACCTACAATGAGCAGTTCTTC.

V gene TRBV20-1 combines with J gene TRBJ2-1, with 12 bases matching TRBD2. Looked up from germline, CDR1 is DFQATT and CDR2 is SNEGSKA (reference sequence). The trim removed 5 bases at V and 8 bases at J, leaving 13 bases unmatched. The CDR3 covers 16 residues. The CDR3 reads CSARSLAGGPLHEQFF. The CDR3 coding sequence is TGCAGTGCTCGCTCTCTAGCGGGAGGGCCCCTACATGAGCAGTTCTTC.

This chain uses TRBV9 with TRBJ2-3, with no clear D. Trimming shortened V by 0 bases and J by 6 bases, and 14 bases separated the two germline ends. Germline V CDR1 and CDR2: SGDLS, YYNGEE. The CDR3 sequence is 15 residues long. This chain's CDR3 is CASSVGSYTGDTQYF. CDR3 DNA: TGTGCCAGCAGCGTAGGAAGCTACACCGGTGATACGCAGTATTTT.

This clonotype has at least ten counts. The DNA for the CDR3 is TGCGCCAGCAGCCCGACGACACAGAACACTGAAGCTTTCTTT. Protein product: CASSPTTQNTEAFF. V and J are TRBV5-1 and TRBJ1-1; D gene unclear. Germline V gene sequence: CDR1 SGHRS, CDR2 YFSETQ. CDR3 length equals 14 residues. V was trimmed by 4 bases and J by 1 base, leaving 11 bases between them. The entire variable domain, with the rest obtained from reference TRBV5-1 and TRBJ1-1, is as follows: KAGVTQTPRYLIKTRGQQVTLSCSPISGHRSVSWYQQTPGQGLQFLFEYFSETQRNKGNFPGRFSGRQFSNSRSEMNVSTLELGDSALYLCASSPTTQNTEAFFGQGTRLTVV.

The chain links TRBV12-3 or TRBV12-4 to TRBJ2-2; perhaps TRBD2 as D (5 bases). The CDR3 has 14 amino acids. V lost 6 bases, J lost 5 bases, and 13 bases lay in between. Here the CDR3 DNA reads TGTGCCAGCAGGACGGGAACCCATACCGGGGAGCTGTTTTTT. Its translation: CASRTGTHTGELFF.

This clonotype was detected many times. The chain links TRBV12-3 or TRBV12-4 to TRBJ1-2; tentative D call: TRBD1 (6 bases). The CDR3 has 15 residues. V was cut by 0 bases and J by 5 bases, with 13 bases left in between. The CDR3 DNA reads TGTGCCAGCAGTTTAGCGGGACCAGGGGAATATGGCTACACCTTC. It yields the protein CASSLAGPGEYGYTF.

Concerning this clonotype: A junction boundary mismatches the germline segment, possibly from a read error. The chain uses TRBV6-2 or TRBV6-3 and TRBJ2-3; 8 positions match TRBD2. There are 15 residues in the CDR3. Germline CDR1 MNHEY, CDR2 SVGEGT. CDR3 nucleotide sequence: TGTGCCAGCAGTTACCGTAGGACTAGCACGGATACGCAGTATTTT. Encoded protein: CASSYRRTSTDTQYF.

This clonotype was detected only a few times. This chain connects TRBV20-1 to TRBJ2-1; D unresolved. The CDR3 loop spans 13 amino acids. In germline, CDR1 is DFQATT, CDR2 SNEGSKA (reference sequence). The germline V and J ends were trimmed by 0 bases and 4 bases, with 7 bases remaining between them. In nucleotides, the CDR3 is TGCAGTGCTAGAGAGAACCTATACAATGAGCAGTTCTTC. Residues: CSARENLYNEQFF.

This clonotype has just a few counts. This chain joins TRBV12-3 or TRBV12-4 and TRBJ2-5; D is tentatively TRBD1 or TRBD2 (5 bases each). With 6 bases removed from V and 5 bases from J, the gap between germline ends came to 16 bases. CDR3 length equals 14 residues. The CDR3 sequence is CASSELGTRETQYF. DNA for the CDR3: TGTGCCAGCAGCGAACTAGGGACGCGGGAGACCCAGTACTTC.

CDR3 residues: CASSPGTGDNYEQYF. In nucleotides, the CDR3 is TGCGCCAGCAGCCCCGGGACAGGTGATAACTACGAGCAGTACTTC. This chain connects TRBV5-1 to TRBJ2-7, with 8 bases aligning to TRBD1. The germline V gene has CDR1 SGHRS and CDR2 YFSETQ. After removal of 4 bases from V and 3 bases from J, the junction contained 9 bases not matched to a gene. The CDR3 has 15 amino acids.

This sequence joins TRBV20-1 and TRBJ2-2; TRBD1 might be the D (5 bases). The CDR3 covers 15 residues. V was trimmed by 1 base and J by 2 bases, leaving 11 bases between them. Germline V CDR1 and CDR2: DFQATT, SNEGSKA (reference sequence). The CDR3 sequence: CSARARQTNTGELFF. CDR3 nucleotides: TGCAGTGCTAGAGCGCGACAGACTAACACCGGGGAGCTGTTTTTT.

This clonotype showed up just a few times. J is TRBJ2-1 and V is TRBV5-1; D is possibly TRBD2 (7 bases). V lost 5 bases and J lost 8, with 20 bases in between. This CDR3 contains 15 residues. Germline V gene data show CDR1 as SGHRS and CDR2 as YFSETQ. In DNA, the CDR3 is TGCGCCAGCAGGTTTAGGGGGGGGGCCCGCGATGAGCAGTTCTTC. Translating gives CASRFRGGARDEQFF.

The chain carries TRBV7-9 and TRBJ1-1; TRBD1 is a possible D gene (5 bases). From germline, CDR1 is SEHNR and CDR2 FQNEAQ (reference sequence). V lost 6 bases and J lost 1, with 18 bases in between. CDR3 length: 16 residues. This CDR3 reads CASSFIRKGPNTEAFF. The CDR3 nucleotides read TGTGCCAGCAGTTTTATTCGGAAGGGGCCGAACACTGAAGCTTTCTTT.

This chain connects TRBV20-1 to TRBJ2-1; TRBD2 matches at 11 bases. This CDR3 has 16 residues. Germline-derived CDR1 and CDR2 are DFQATT and SNEGSKA (reference sequence). V shed 5 bases and J 8 bases; nucleotides not matched to a gene: 14. CDR3 in amino acids: CSAQATIAGGPHEQFF. As DNA, the CDR3 is TGCAGTGCTCAGGCTACAATAGCGGGGGGGCCCCATGAGCAGTTCTTC.

This chain uses TRBV20-1 with TRBJ2-1; 10 positions match TRBD2. Germline V gene sequence: CDR1 DFQATT, CDR2 SNEGSKA (reference sequence). The CDR3 runs to 14 residues. V dropped 7 bases and J dropped 5; count of bases not matched to a gene: 8. The CDR3 DNA reads as TGCAGTGAGCGAGCTAGCGGGGGCCACAATGAGCAGTTCTTC. This encodes CSERASGGHNEQFF.

The rearrangement links TRBV20-1 to TRBJ2-1; D is unresolved. The V end lost 7 bases, the J end lost 0 bases, and 10 bases lay between the germline ends. Germline CDR1 reads DFQATT; CDR2 reads SNEGSKA (reference sequence). The length of the CDR3 is 13 residues. In DNA, the CDR3 is TGCAGTGGTGCGGAATACTCCTACAATGAGCAGTTCTTC. Its protein is CSGAEYSYNEQFF.

This sequence joins TRBV7-6 and TRBJ1-1, with 12 bases lining up with TRBD1. This CDR3 comprises 16 residues. Germline CDR1 SGHVS, CDR2 FNYEAQ. With V trimmed by 4 bases and J by 5 bases, 8 bases remained unmatched. This chain's CDR3 is CASSWGTGGARTEAFF. In DNA form, the CDR3 reads TGTGCCAGCAGCTGGGGGACAGGGGGCGCGCGGACTGAAGCTTTCTTT.

This clonotype showed up just a few times. This chain links TRBV29-1 with TRBJ2-1, with 16 bases aligning to TRBD2. The CDR3 extends over 16 amino acids. CDR1 and CDR2 from the germline V gene are SQVTM and ANQGSEA. V dropped 6 bases and J dropped 9; count of bases not matched to a gene: 11. For the CDR3, the DNA is TGCAGCGTCGCCGAGGGGACTAGCGGGAGGGCCGCTGAGCAGTTCTTC. It codes for CSVAEGTSGRAAEQFF.

The V and J genes are TRBV6-5 and TRBJ1-5; TRBD1 matches 9 bases. Per the germline V gene, CDR1 is MNHEY and CDR2 is SVGAGI. The CDR3 runs 15 residues. Unmatched junction bases numbered 5, after V lost 2 bases and J lost 6 bases. CDR3 sequence reads: CASSYGTGGAQPQHF. CDR3 nucleotides: TGTGCCAGCAGTTACGGAACAGGGGGCGCTCAGCCCCAGCATTTT.